The following is a T cell receptor beta chain sequence with its context. Random hexamers served to reverse transcribe roughly 0.45 to 1 ug RNA. TCRdb re-derived calls from the immunoSEQ multiplex PCR reads in MiXCR, one entry per CDR3 protein. Of 80,000 or so distinct CDR3 sequences in the sample, roughly 95% were seen once. These data belong to a study of CD8 T cells in Susac syndrome. V dropped 5 bases and J dropped 2 bases, with 20 bases sitting between them. Per the germline V gene, CDR1 is SEHNR and CDR2 is FQNEAQ (reference sequence). The length of the CDR3 is 17 residues. Sequencing input: CD8+ T cells from PBMCs. The receptor's source is a human donor with Susac syndrome. The rearrangement links TRBV7-9 to TRBJ2-3; D may be TRBD1 or TRBD2 (5 bases each). The CDR3 sequence: CASSQRGEADFTDTQYF. CDR3 nucleotides: TGTGCCAGCAGCCAAAGGGGAGAGGCGGACTTCACAGATACGCAGTATTTT.